These 13 T cell receptor beta chains share one sample of origin, sequenced in a study of blood T cell repertoires in COVID-19. Assay used: immunoSEQ multiplex PCR; TCRdb lists only in-frame clones, some missing. Of roughly 330,000 clones listed, approximately 87% are singletons. Sequences were obtained from PBMCs or T cells enriched from blood (not recorded which). Receptors originate from a woman in her 30s who had recovered from COVID-19.

The rearrangement uses TRBV7-2 and TRBJ1-4, with D hard to call. CDR1 and CDR2 (germline): SGHTA, FQGNSA. Trimming stripped 6 bases from V and 3 bases from J, with 11 bases between. CDR3 length: 14 amino acids. The CDR3 DNA sequence: TGTGCCAGCAGTGACATGGCATCTAATGAAAAACTGTTTTTT. It specifies CASSDMASNEKLFF.

This clone was counted a single time. CDR3 loop: CASSLGRHQPQHF. The CDR3 DNA reads as TGTGCCAGCAGCTTAGGGCGGCATCAGCCCCAGCATTTT. The chain employs TRBV7-8 and TRBJ1-5; D is ambiguous. The CDR3 loop spans 13 amino acids. V lost 1 base, J lost 5 bases, and 6 bases lay in between. Germline-derived CDR1 and CDR2 are SGHVS and FQNEAQ.

The gene calls are TRBV9 and TRBJ1-2; a weak D match, TRBD1 (5 bases). CDR3 size: 14 residues. The germline V and J ends were trimmed by 3 bases and 7 bases, with 16 bases remaining between them. Germline V gives CDR1 SGDLS, CDR2 YYNGEE. The CDR3 DNA reads TGTGCCAGCAGCGGACAGACGTTCTCGAGTGGCTACACCTTC. Translating it yields CASSGQTFSSGYTF.

This chain links TRBV2 with TRBJ1-5; TRBD1 aligns across 10 bases. Germline trimming cut 6 bases from V and 6 bases from J; bases unmatched to any gene: 5. Germline CDR1 reads SNHLY; CDR2 reads FYNNEI. This CDR3 spans 14 amino acids. In DNA form, the CDR3 reads TGTGCCAGCAGCGGGACAGGGGCTCGTCAGCCCCAGCATTTT. Protein product: CASSGTGARQPQHF.

V and J are TRBV7-9 and TRBJ1-5, with D maybe TRBD1 (5 bases). Trimming pared 5 bases from V and 0 bases from J, leaving 11 bases between. The CDR3 is 15 residues long. The germline gives CDR1 SEHNR, CDR2 FQNEAQ (reference sequence). DNA for the CDR3: TGTGCCAGCAGCCCTGACAGTATTAGCAATCAGCCCCAGCATTTT. Amino acids: CASSPDSISNQPQHF.

This chain links TRBV5-8 with TRBJ1-1; D possibly corresponds to TRBD1 (5 bases). Germline CDR1 SGHTS, CDR2 YDEGEE. This CDR3 region has 15 residues. V shed 0 bases and J shed 6 bases, with 15 bases lying between them. The CDR3 spells CASSLVTLKGPEAFF. CDR3 DNA sequence: TGTGCCAGCAGCTTGGTTACCTTGAAGGGGCCTGAAGCTTTCTTT.

The chain joins TRBV19 to TRBJ1-1; 8 bases align to TRBD1. Trimming cost V 9 bases and J 7 bases; bases outside gene matches: 10. Germline CDR1 reads LNHDA; CDR2 reads SQIVND (reference sequence). The CDR3 covers 13 residues. For the CDR3, the DNA is TGTGCCAGCAAGGACAGGGCTGCAATTGAAGCTTTCTTT. Translated, it gives CASKDRAAIEAFF.

The gene calls are TRBV5-6 and TRBJ2-2; D ambiguous. Germline V gene data show CDR1 as SGHDT and CDR2 as YYEEEE. There are 15 residues in the CDR3. V was clipped by 0 bases and J by 5 bases, with 11 bases between them. CDR3 amino acids: CASSLELGRTGELFF. CDR3 nucleotides: TGTGCCAGCAGCTTGGAATTGGGCAGAACCGGGGAGCTGTTTTTT.

The rearrangement links TRBV6-5 to TRBJ1-5; D uncertain. Trimming stripped 8 bases from V and 6 bases from J, with 20 bases between. Germline CDR1 MNHEY, CDR2 SVGAGI. The CDR3 covers 15 residues. CDR3 in DNA: TGTGCCAGCTCCCTTGGCAGCGCTTTGGGTCAGCCCCAGCATTTT. Protein product: CASSLGSALGQPQHF.

The genes are TRBV18 and TRBJ1-2; TRBD1 matches at 7 bases. The CDR3 has 17 residues. The V segment lost 4 bases and the J segment 5 bases; nucleotides outside the gene matches: 16. CDR1 and CDR2 (germline): KGHSH, LQKENI. This CDR3 reads CASSQGQTLWSVYGYTF. The DNA for the CDR3 is TGTGCCAGCTCACAGGGACAGACCCTTTGGAGTGTGTATGGCTACACCTTC.

J is TRBJ1-1 and V is TRBV27, with 7 bases matching TRBD1. Looked up from germline, CDR1 is MNHEY and CDR2 is SMNVEV (reference sequence). V trimming: 2 bases; J trimming: 5 bases; junction bases outside the gene matches: 2. The CDR3 has 13 amino acids. CDR3 sequence reads: CASSLRGRTEAFF. The CDR3 DNA reads as TGTGCCAGCAGTTTAAGGGGGCGGACTGAAGCTTTCTTT.

The CDR3 DNA follows: TGTGCCAGCAGCCAAAGACAGGGCTGGATGAACACTGAAGCTTTCTTT. It encodes CASSQRQGWMNTEAFF. The rearrangement links TRBV14 to TRBJ1-1; 7 bases line up with TRBD1. The CDR3 runs 16 residues. In germline, CDR1 is SGHDN, CDR2 FVKESK. The ends lost 2 bases at V and 0 bases at J; junction bases unmatched: 6.

The chain employs TRBV10-3 and TRBJ1-4, with D perhaps matching TRBD1 (5 bases). Germline V gives CDR1 ENHRY, CDR2 SYGVKD. The CDR3 runs to 14 residues. The V gene lost 2 bases and the J gene lost 5 bases, with 9 bases spanning the gap. CDR3 residues: CAISEGGGNEKLFF. The DNA for the CDR3 is TGTGCCATCAGTGAGGGGGGGGGAAATGAAAAACTGTTTTTT.